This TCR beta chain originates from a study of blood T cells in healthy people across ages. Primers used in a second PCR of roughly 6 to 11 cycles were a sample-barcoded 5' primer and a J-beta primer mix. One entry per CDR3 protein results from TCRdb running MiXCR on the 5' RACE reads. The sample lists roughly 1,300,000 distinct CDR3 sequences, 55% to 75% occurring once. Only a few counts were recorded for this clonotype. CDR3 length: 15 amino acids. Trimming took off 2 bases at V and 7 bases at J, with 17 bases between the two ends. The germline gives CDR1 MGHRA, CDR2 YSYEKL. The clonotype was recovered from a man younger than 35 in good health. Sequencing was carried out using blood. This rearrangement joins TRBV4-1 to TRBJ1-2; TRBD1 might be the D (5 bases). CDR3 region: CASSQLGGSSGGYTF. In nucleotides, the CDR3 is TGCGCCAGCAGCCAACTGGGGGGATCCAGCGGTGGCTACACCTTC.